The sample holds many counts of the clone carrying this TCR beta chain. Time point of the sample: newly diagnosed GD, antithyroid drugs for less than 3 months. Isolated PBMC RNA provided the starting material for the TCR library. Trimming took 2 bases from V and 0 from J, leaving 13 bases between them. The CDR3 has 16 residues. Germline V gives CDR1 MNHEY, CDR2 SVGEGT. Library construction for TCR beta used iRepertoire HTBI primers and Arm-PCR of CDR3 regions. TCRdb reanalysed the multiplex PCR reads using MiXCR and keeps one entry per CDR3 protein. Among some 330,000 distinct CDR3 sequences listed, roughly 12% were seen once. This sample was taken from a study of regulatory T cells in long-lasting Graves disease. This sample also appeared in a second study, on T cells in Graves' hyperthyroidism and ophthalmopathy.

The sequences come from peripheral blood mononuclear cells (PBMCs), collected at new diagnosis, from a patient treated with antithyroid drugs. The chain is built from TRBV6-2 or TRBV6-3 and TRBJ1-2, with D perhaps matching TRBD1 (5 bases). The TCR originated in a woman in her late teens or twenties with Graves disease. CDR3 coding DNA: TGTGCCAGCAGTTACGGGGGACCAATAGCTAACTATGGCTACACCTTC. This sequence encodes CASSYGGPIANYGYTF.